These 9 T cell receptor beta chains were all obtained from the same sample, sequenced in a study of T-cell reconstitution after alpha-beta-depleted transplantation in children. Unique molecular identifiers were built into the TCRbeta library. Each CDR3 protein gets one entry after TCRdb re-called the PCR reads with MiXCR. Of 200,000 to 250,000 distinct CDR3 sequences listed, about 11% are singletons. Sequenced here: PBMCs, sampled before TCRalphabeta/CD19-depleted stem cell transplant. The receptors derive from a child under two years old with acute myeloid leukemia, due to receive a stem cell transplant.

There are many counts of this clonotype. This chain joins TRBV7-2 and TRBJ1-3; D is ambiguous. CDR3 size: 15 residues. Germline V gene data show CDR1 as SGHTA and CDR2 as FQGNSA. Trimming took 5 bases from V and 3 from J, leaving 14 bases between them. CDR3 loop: CASSPGRSYGNTIYF. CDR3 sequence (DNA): TGTGCCAGCAGCCCGGGTCGGTCCTATGGAAACACCATATATTTT.

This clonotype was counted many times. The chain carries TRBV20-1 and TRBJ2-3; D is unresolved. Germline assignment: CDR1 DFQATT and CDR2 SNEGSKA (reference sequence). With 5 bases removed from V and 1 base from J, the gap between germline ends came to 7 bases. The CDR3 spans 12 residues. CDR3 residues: CSALPRTDTQYF. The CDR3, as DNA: TGCAGTGCTTTACCCCGCACAGATACGCAGTATTTT.

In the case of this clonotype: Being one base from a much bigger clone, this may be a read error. CDR3 region: CTSSLSQGNNEQFF. Written as DNA, the CDR3 is TGTACCAGCAGCTTATCACAGGGGAACAATGAGCAGTTCTTC. The chain recombines TRBV11-2 with TRBJ2-1; 7 bases map to TRBD1. Germline V lookup: CDR1 SGHAT, CDR2 FQNNGV. The CDR3 has 14 amino acids. The full variable domain, in which reference TRBV11-2 and TRBJ2-1 provide the parts outside the CDR3, is EAGVAQSPRYKIIEKRQSVAFWCNPISGHATLYWYQQILGQGPKLLIQFQNNGVVDDSQLPKDRFSAERLKGVDSTLKIQPAKLEDSAVYLCTSSLSQGNNEQFFGPGTRLTVL.

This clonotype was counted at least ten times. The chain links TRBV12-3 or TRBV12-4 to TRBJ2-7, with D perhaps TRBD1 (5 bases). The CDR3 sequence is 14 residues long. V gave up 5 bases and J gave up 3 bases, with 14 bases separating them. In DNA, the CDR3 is TGTGCCAGCAGTGACCTGGGCAGGGACTACGAGCAGTACTTC. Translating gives CASSDLGRDYEQYF.

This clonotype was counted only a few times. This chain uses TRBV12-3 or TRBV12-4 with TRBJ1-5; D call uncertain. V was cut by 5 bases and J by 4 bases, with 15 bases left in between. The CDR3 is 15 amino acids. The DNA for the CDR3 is TGTGCCAGCAGTCCTTTTTTGGTAGCAAATCAGCCCCAGCATTTT. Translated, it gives CASSPFLVANQPQHF.

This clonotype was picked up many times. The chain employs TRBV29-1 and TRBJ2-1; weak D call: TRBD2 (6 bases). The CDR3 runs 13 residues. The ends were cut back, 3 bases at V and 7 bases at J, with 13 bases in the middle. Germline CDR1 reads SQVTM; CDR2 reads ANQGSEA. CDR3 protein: CSVERDSENEQFF. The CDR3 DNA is TGCAGCGTTGAGCGGGATTCGGAGAATGAGCAGTTCTTC.

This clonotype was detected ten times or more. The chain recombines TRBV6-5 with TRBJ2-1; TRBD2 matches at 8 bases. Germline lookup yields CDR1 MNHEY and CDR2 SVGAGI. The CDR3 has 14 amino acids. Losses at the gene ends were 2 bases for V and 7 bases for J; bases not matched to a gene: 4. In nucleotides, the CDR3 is TGTGCCAGCAGTTACGGTAGCGGGAAAAATGAGCAGTTCTTC. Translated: CASSYGSGKNEQFF.

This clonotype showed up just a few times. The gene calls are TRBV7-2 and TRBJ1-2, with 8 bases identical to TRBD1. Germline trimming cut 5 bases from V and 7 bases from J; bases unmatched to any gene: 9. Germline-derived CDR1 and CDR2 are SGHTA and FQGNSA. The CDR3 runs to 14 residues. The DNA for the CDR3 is TGTGCCAGCAGCCAGAGGCAGGGGGCATTTGGCTACACCTTC. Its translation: CASSQRQGAFGYTF. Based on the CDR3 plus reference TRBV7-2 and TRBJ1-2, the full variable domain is GAGVSQSPSNKVTEKGKDVELRCDPISGHTALYWYRQSLGQGLEFLIYFQGNSAPDKSGLPSDRFSAERTGGSVSTLTIQRTQQEDSAVYLCASSQRQGAFGYTFGSGTRLTVV.

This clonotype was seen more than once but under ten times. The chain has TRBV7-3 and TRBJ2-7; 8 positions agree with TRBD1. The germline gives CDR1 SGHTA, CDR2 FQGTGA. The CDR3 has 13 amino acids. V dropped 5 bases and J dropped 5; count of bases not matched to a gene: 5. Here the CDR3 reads CASSEDRAHEQYF. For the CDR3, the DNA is TGTGCCAGCAGCGAGGACAGGGCCCACGAGCAGTACTTC.